Sequencing of this T cell receptor (beta chain) was carried out in a study of control samples from healthy donors and cancer patients. This clone is a singleton in its sample. Germline V gives CDR1 MNHEY, CDR2 SMNVEV (reference sequence). Trimming shortened V by 6 bases and J by 1 base, and 7 bases separated the two germline ends. This CDR3 spans 13 amino acids. Produced via immunoSEQ multiplex PCR; TCRdb's table is partial and in-frame only. The sample holds under 200,000 clones; 90% to 95% are singletons and the top ten take approximately 1.5%. The receptor comes from a woman between 25 and 40 years old in good health. The specimen sequenced was blood. The chain is built from TRBV27 and TRBJ1-3; perhaps TRBD1 as D (5 bases). The CDR3 spells CASRGHSGNTIYF. The CDR3 DNA is TGTGCCAGCAGGGGGCATTCTGGAAACACCATATATTTT.